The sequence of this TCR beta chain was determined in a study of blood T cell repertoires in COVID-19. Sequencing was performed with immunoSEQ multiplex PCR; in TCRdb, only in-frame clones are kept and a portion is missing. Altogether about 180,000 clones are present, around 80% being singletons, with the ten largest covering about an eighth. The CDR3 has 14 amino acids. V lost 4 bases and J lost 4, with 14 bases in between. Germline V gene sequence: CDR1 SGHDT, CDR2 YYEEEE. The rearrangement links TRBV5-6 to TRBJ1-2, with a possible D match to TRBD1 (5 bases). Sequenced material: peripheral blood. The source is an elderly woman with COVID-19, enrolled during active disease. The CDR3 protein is CASSRWVGVYGYTF. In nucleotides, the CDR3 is TGTGCCAGCAGCCGCTGGGTAGGGGTCTATGGCTACACCTTC.